A single sample gave rise to the 22 T cell receptor beta chains below, sequenced in a study of blood T cell repertoires in COVID-19. The method was immunoSEQ multiplex PCR; TCRdb's version includes in-frame clones alone and lacks a portion of them. The table records around 300,000 clones, less than 90% of them present only once. The sample was PBMCs or T cells enriched from blood (not recorded which). The receptors stem from a woman aged 45-65 years who had recovered from COVID-19.

This chain connects TRBV7-3 to TRBJ2-7; 9 positions match TRBD2. The CDR3 is made up of 16 amino acids. The V gene end was trimmed by 5 bases and the J gene end by 7 bases; junction bases not matched to a gene: 15. Per germline, CDR1 SGHTA and CDR2 FQGTGA. CDR3 DNA sequence: TGTGCCAGCAGCACCCGCGGGGGGCGGGAGGGATCAGAGCAGTACTTC. Protein product: CASSTRGGREGSEQYF.

The table lists this clone with a count of one. The chain combines TRBV7-2 with TRBJ1-5; D unclear. Germline V gives CDR1 SGHTA, CDR2 FQGNSA. V shed 4 bases and J shed 10 bases, with 14 bases lying between them. The CDR3 totals 13 residues. CDR3 protein: CASSSSGSQPQHF. The CDR3 nucleotides read TGTGCCAGCAGCTCATCCGGGTCTCAACCCCAGCATTTT.

The J gene is TRBJ2-1, the V gene TRBV15; 8 bases fit TRBD1. V shed 3 bases, J shed 8 bases, and the junction held 9 bases outside the gene matches. The CDR3 sequence is 15 residues long. Germline assignment: CDR1 LNHNV and CDR2 YYDKDF (reference sequence). The CDR3 DNA sequence: TGTGCCACCAGCAGTAGGACAGGGCAGAGGCATGAGCAGTTCTTC. It translates to CATSSRTGQRHEQFF.

This clone came up once. The CDR3 region is CSASPVGRKITTNEKLFF. CDR3 sequence (DNA): TGCAGTGCTAGTCCCGTGGGGCGGAAGATTACAACTAATGAAAAACTGTTTTTT. V gene TRBV20-1 combines with J gene TRBJ1-4; TRBD1 is a possible D gene (5 bases). The ends were cut back, 3 bases at V and 0 bases at J, with 20 bases in the middle. This CDR3 region has 18 residues. CDR1 and CDR2 from the germline V gene are DFQATT and SNEGSKA (reference sequence).

The rearrangement uses TRBV2 and TRBJ1-5, with D possibly TRBD1 on 5 matching bases. CDR1 and CDR2 from the germline V gene are SNHLY and FYNNEI. The CDR3 covers 15 residues. The V end was cut by 7 bases, the J end by 6 bases, with 19 bases between. This chain's CDR3 is CASTGGGTVGQPQHF. CDR3 sequence (DNA): TGTGCCAGCACGGGGGGTGGGACGGTTGGTCAGCCCCAGCATTTT.

This clone was observed a single time. The rearrangement links TRBV5-1 to TRBJ1-3; no definite D call. The CDR3 totals 16 residues. Trimming cost V 2 bases and J 0 bases, with 12 bases left between them. Germline CDR1 and CDR2: SGHRS and YFSETQ. DNA for the CDR3: TGCGCCAGCAGCTTACCGACTCCTTCCTCTGGAAACACCATATATTTT. Protein product: CASSLPTPSSGNTIYF.

V usage is TRBV18 and J usage is TRBJ1-1; tentatively, D is TRBD1 (6 bases). Trimming pared 4 bases from V and 8 bases from J, leaving 14 bases between. The germline gives CDR1 KGHSH, CDR2 LQKENI. The CDR3 is 13 residues long. The CDR3 DNA follows: TGTGCCAGCTCACTCGGACTGGACAGCGAAGCTTTCTTT. It codes for CASSLGLDSEAFF.

This clone was seen only once. This chain joins TRBV10-2 and TRBJ1-2; TRBD1 matches 7 bases. Germline CDR1 reads WSHSY; CDR2 reads SAAADI. CDR3 length: 15 residues. V was clipped by 3 bases and J by 10 bases; unmatched bases: 14. CDR3 sequence reads: CASSDPKTGLEFYTF. CDR3 nucleotides: TGCGCCAGCAGTGACCCTAAGACAGGGTTAGAGTTCTACACCTTC.

This rearrangement joins TRBV7-3 to TRBJ1-1; the D is unclear. CDR3 size: 14 residues. Germline V lookup: CDR1 SGHTA, CDR2 FQGTGA. V lost 0 bases and J 1 base, leaving 6 bases between the germline ends. The CDR3 coding sequence is TGTGCCAGCAGCTTAACCCGGGGGAACACTGAAGCTTTCTTT. This translates into CASSLTRGNTEAFF.

The chain uses TRBV19 and TRBJ1-1, with D tentatively TRBD1 (6 bases). V dropped 4 bases and J dropped 1 base, with 16 bases sitting between them. The germline V gene encodes CDR1 LNHDA and CDR2 SQIVND (reference sequence). This CDR3 is 16 amino acids long. The CDR3 DNA is TGTGCCAGTAGTAAAAGGTTCGTCAGGGGGAACACTGAAGCTTTCTTT. Residues: CASSKRFVRGNTEAFF.

J is TRBJ2-3 and V is TRBV7-6; 10 positions match TRBD1. Germline lookup yields CDR1 SGHVS and CDR2 FNYEAQ. V was clipped by 5 bases and J by 1 base; unmatched bases: 3. This CDR3 comprises 15 residues. The CDR3 loop reads CASSRTGGGTDTQYF. The CDR3 DNA sequence: TGTGCCAGCAGCCGGACAGGGGGTGGCACAGATACGCAGTATTTT. The full variable domain, rest sourced from reference TRBV7-6 and TRBJ2-3, is GAGVSQSPRYKVTKRGQDVALRCDPISGHVSLYWYRQALGQGPEFLTYFNYEAQQDKSGLPNDRFSAERPEGSISTLTIQRTEQRDSAMYRCASSRTGGGTDTQYFGPGTRLTVL.

The chain recombines TRBV5-1 with TRBJ1-4; 9 bases are shared with TRBD1. The germline gives CDR1 SGHRS, CDR2 YFSETQ. The trim removed 4 bases at V and 6 bases at J, leaving 4 bases unmatched. CDR3 length: 14 residues. The CDR3 DNA is TGCGCCAGCAGCACACAGGGGGCTGATGAAAAACTGTTTTTT. This translates into CASSTQGADEKLFF.

The V and J genes are TRBV24-1 and TRBJ2-6; perhaps TRBD2 as D (6 bases). The CDR3 has 17 residues. V dropped 3 bases and J dropped 2 bases, with 13 bases sitting between them. Germline V gene lookup returns CDR1 KGHDR and CDR2 SFDVKD. CDR3 coding DNA: TGTGCCACCAGTGATCGGGGGTTAGAGGCTGGGGCCAACGTCCTGACTTTC. This codes for CATSDRGLEAGANVLTF.

Only a few counts were recorded for this clone. The rearrangement links TRBV13 to TRBJ1-4, with 9 bases aligning to TRBD1. The V and J ends lost 5 bases and 7 bases, in that order; junction bases with no gene match: 8. This CDR3 spans 15 amino acids. CDR1 is PRHDT, CDR2 FYEKMQ, per germline (reference sequence). The CDR3: CASSILGTGLEKLFF. The DNA for the CDR3 is TGTGCCAGCAGCATACTAGGGACAGGGCTTGAAAAACTGTTTTTT. Combining the CDR3 with reference TRBV13 and TRBJ1-4 gives the whole variable domain AAGVIQSPRHLIKEKRETATLKCYPIPRHDTVYWYQQGPGQDPQFLISFYEKMQSDKGSIPDRFSAQQFSDYHSELNMSSLELGDSALYFCASSILGTGLEKLFFGSGTQLSVL.

The chain carries TRBV18 and TRBJ1-1, with 8 bases lining up with TRBD1. The germline V gene encodes CDR1 KGHSH and CDR2 LQKENI. V was pared by 5 bases and J by 1 base, with 12 bases of the junction left unmatched. CDR3 length: 17 amino acids. The CDR3 protein is CASSTSRTGRGNTEAFF. The CDR3 DNA reads as TGTGCCAGCTCAACATCCCGGACAGGGAGAGGGAACACTGAAGCTTTCTTT. Variable domain in full (rest from reference TRBV18 and TRBJ1-1): NAGVMQNPRHLVRRRGQEARLRCSPMKGHSHVYWYRQLPEEGLKFMVYLQKENIIDESGMPKERFSAEFPKEGPSILRIQQVVRGDSAAYFCASSTSRTGRGNTEAFFGQGTRLTVV.

This chain links TRBV6-2 or TRBV6-3 with TRBJ2-7; 8 bases match TRBD2. The CDR3 loop spans 20 amino acids. The J segment lost 1 base and the V segment lost 0 bases, leaving 17 bases of the junction unmatched. CDR1 is MNHEY and CDR2 is SVGEGT in the germline V gene. The DNA of the CDR3 is TGTGCCAGCAGTTACTCGATCAGAACTAGCGGACCTACTACGTCCTACGAGCAGTACTTC. Amino acids: CASSYSIRTSGPTTSYEQYF.

This clone was seen a handful of times. The rearrangement joins TRBV5-5 to TRBJ1-2; D is perhaps TRBD1 (5 bases). The CDR3 has 16 residues. Trimming shortened V by 0 bases and J by 6 bases, and 18 bases separated the two germline ends. Germline V gives CDR1 SGHKS, CDR2 YYEKEE (reference sequence). The chain's CDR3 is CASSLGQYFNRDGYTF. The CDR3 nucleotides read TGTGCCAGCAGCTTGGGACAGTACTTTAACAGAGATGGCTACACCTTC.

This chain uses TRBV11-2 with TRBJ2-5; 12 bases are a match to TRBD2. The CDR3 totals 15 residues. The V gene's germline CDR1 is SGHAT and CDR2 FQNNGV. The junction had 5 bases not matched to a gene; V was cut back by 5 bases and J by 4 bases. CDR3 DNA sequence: TGTGCCAGCAGCCGGCGACTAGCGGGAGTAGAGACCCAGTACTTC. Amino acid sequence: CASSRRLAGVETQYF.

J is TRBJ1-5 and V is TRBV18; D might be TRBD1 (6 bases). CDR1 is KGHSH, CDR2 LQKENI, per germline. The CDR3 consists of 14 residues. V was cut by 2 bases and J by 7 bases, with 12 bases left in between. CDR3 protein: CASSPAGGEQPQHF. DNA of the CDR3: TGTGCCAGCTCACCAGCGGGGGGCGAACAGCCCCAGCATTTT.

The V gene is TRBV4-1, the J gene TRBJ2-7, with 7 bases matching TRBD2. Germline lookup yields CDR1 MGHRA and CDR2 YSYEKL. The CDR3 is made up of 15 amino acids. The J segment lost 3 bases and the V segment lost 4 bases, leaving 9 bases of the junction unmatched. CDR3 sequence: CASSLRDYTDYEQYF. The CDR3 nucleotides are TGCGCCAGCAGCCTCCGGGACTACACCGACTACGAGCAGTACTTC.

The chain joins TRBV19 to TRBJ2-6; D remains unclear. The CDR3 has 15 residues. V dropped 7 bases and J dropped 0 bases, with 10 bases sitting between them. Germline CDR1 and CDR2: LNHDA and SQIVND (reference sequence). The CDR3 protein is CASINRDSGANVLTF. The CDR3 DNA reads TGTGCCAGTATTAATCGAGACTCTGGGGCCAACGTCCTGACTTTC.

This chain uses TRBV24-1 with TRBJ1-2; no reliable D call. CDR1 is KGHDR and CDR2 is SFDVKD in the germline V gene. Between the trimmed V and J ends, which lost 3 bases and 8 bases, there was a span of 15 bases. This CDR3 has 14 residues. In DNA, the CDR3 is TGTGCCACCAGTGATACCGAGGGAGGGAGCGGCTACACCTTC. It codes for CATSDTEGGSGYTF.